Below, 2 T cell receptor beta chains from the same sample are listed, as sequenced in a study of T cells in Graves' hyperthyroidism and ophthalmopathy. TCR beta CDR3 regions were amplified from RNA transcripts. First-round RT-PCR with HTBI primers amplified the TCR CDR3 region. TCRdb re-called the multiplex PCR reads with MiXCR, one entry per CDR3 protein. The sample consists of a few hundred thousand distinct CDR3 sequences, 35% to 55% of them appearing once. The sample comprised peripheral blood or thyroid tissue (not recorded which). These TCRs come from a woman between 18 and 29 years old with Graves' hyperthyroidism.

V is TRBV20-1 and J is TRBJ1-1, with 7 bases matching TRBD1. Germline V lookup: CDR1 DFQATT, CDR2 SNEGSKA (reference sequence). V was clipped by 5 bases and J by 4 bases; unmatched bases: 10. The CDR3 runs 14 residues. The DNA for the CDR3 is TGCAGTGCTGCCCCGACAGGGAGGGTCACTGAAGCTTTCTTT. Protein sequence: CSAAPTGRVTEAFF.

The V gene is TRBV11-2, the J gene TRBJ1-6, with 8 bases that match TRBD1. Germline V gene sequence: CDR1 SGHAT, CDR2 FQNNGV. Trimming at V came to 4 bases and at J to 7 bases, leaving 9 bases not matched to a gene. This CDR3 is built from 16 residues. For the CDR3, the DNA is TGTGCCAGCAGCTACTTGGCGGGACAGGCCAATTCACCCCTCCACTTT. Protein: CASSYLAGQANSPLHF.